This T cell receptor beta chain was identified in a study of beta chain features in type 1 diabetes. Expressed TCRB transcripts were sequenced, since all the RNA that had been isolated was reverse transcribed. The repertoire was sequenced with immunoSEQ multiplex PCR; TCRdb's copy has only in-frame clones and lacks some. In the table there are about 340,000 clones, approximately 13% of which are singletons. A few counts support this clone. Its cognate antigen is unknown. Study-level results: Naive, central memory and Treg TCRB repertoires seemed to resemble each other more closely in patients than they did in healthy donors. Shortening that was moderate but significant affected the TCRB CDR3s of Type 1 diabetes patients in all four CD4+ subsets. Any role of HLA type in TCRB rearrangement remained unresolved here.

V trimming: 2 bases; J trimming: 3 bases; junction bases outside the gene matches: 2. Germline V gives CDR1 SGHAT, CDR2 FQNNGV. The CDR3 is made up of 16 amino acids. The receptor's source is a woman between 18 and 29 years old with type 1 diabetes. This rearrangement joins TRBV11-2 to TRBJ2-2; 11 positions match TRBD2. The sequencing input was naive CD4+ T cells from blood. Here the CDR3 DNA reads TGTGCCAGCAGCTTACGGACTAGCGGGCACACCGGGGAGCTGTTTTTT. Translation: CASSLRTSGHTGELFF.